The 2 T cell receptor beta chains reported below all come from one sample, sequenced in a study of radiotherapy plus CTLA-4 blockade in lung cancer. Some clones are missing from TCRdb's copy, which holds only in-frame ones; the method was immunoSEQ multiplex PCR. This repertoire shows some 110,000 clones, 75% to 90% found once; its top ten account for 6.9%. Sequencing used peripheral blood, obtained from a patient treated with radiotherapy plus ipilimumab. The receptors come from a human donor with non-small cell lung cancer that progressed on radiotherapy plus ipilimumab.

The V and J genes are TRBV11-3 and TRBJ2-5; D perhaps matches TRBD2 (6 bases). Germline values: CDR1 SGHNT, CDR2 YENEEA. There are 15 residues in the CDR3. Trimming cost V 0 bases and J 1 base, with 9 bases left between them. The CDR3 region is CASSLDPGVQETQYF. CDR3 bases: TGTGCCAGCAGCTTAGATCCGGGAGTCCAAGAGACCCAGTACTTC.

The rearrangement joins TRBV6-6 to TRBJ1-3; D uncertain. V was clipped by 6 bases and J by 1 base, with 7 bases between them. This CDR3 region has 13 residues. Germline lookup yields CDR1 MNHNY and CDR2 SVGAGI (reference sequence). This CDR3 is CASRALSGNTIYF. The CDR3 DNA reads as TGTGCCAGCAGAGCCTTATCTGGAAACACCATATATTTT.